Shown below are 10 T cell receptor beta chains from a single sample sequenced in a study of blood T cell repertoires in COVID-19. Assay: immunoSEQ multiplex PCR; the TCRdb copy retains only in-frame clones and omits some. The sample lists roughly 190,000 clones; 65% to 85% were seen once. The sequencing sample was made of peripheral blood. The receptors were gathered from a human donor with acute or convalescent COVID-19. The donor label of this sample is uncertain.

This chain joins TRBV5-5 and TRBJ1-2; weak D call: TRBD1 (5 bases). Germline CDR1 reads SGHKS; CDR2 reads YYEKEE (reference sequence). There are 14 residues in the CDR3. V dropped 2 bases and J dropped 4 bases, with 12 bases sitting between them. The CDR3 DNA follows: TGTGCCAGCAGCTTTGGGGGGATCCTCTATGGCTACACCTTC. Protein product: CASSFGGILYGYTF.

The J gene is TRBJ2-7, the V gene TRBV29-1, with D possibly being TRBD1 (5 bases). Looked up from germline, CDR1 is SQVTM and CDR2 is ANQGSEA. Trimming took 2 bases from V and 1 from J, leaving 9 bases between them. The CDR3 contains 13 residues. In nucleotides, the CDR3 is TGCAGCGTTGAATTTGGGGCGTCCTACGAGCAGTACTTC. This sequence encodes CSVEFGASYEQYF.

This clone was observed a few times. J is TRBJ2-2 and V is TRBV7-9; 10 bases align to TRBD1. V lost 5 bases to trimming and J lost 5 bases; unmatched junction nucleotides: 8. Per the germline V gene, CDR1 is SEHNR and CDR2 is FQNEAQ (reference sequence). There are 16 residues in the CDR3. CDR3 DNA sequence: TGTGCCAGCAGCACGCCGGGACAGGGGTTAACCGGGGAGCTGTTTTTT. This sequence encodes CASSTPGQGLTGELFF. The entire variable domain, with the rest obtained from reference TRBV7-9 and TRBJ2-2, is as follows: DTGVSQNPRHKITKRGQNVTFRCDPISEHNRLYWYRQTLGQGPEFLTYFQNEAQLEKSRLLSDRFSAERPKGSFSTLEIQRTEQGDSAMYLCASSTPGQGLTGELFFGEGSRLTVL.

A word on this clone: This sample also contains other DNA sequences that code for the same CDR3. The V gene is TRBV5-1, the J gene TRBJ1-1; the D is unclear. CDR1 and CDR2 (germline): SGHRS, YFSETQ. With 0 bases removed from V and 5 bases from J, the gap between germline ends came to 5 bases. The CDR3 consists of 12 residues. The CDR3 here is CASSLGRTEAFF. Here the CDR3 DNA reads TGCGCCAGCAGCTTGGGGAGGACTGAAGCTTTCTTT. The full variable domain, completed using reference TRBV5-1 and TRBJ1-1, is KAGVTQTPRYLIKTRGQQVTLSCSPISGHRSVSWYQQTPGQGLQFLFEYFSETQRNKGNFPGRFSGRQFSNSRSEMNVSTLELGDSALYLCASSLGRTEAFFGQGTRLTVV.

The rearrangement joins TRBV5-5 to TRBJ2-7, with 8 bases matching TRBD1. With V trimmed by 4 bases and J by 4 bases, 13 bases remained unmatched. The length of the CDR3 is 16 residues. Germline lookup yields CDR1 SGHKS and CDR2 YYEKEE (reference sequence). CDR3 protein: CASSLEGTGRSYEQYF. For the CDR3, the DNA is TGTGCCAGCAGCCTGGAGGGGACAGGCCGATCGTACGAGCAGTACTTC.

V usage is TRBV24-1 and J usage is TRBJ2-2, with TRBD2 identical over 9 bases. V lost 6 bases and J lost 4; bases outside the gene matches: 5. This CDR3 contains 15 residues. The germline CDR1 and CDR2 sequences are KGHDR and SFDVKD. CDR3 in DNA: TGTGCCACCAGTTCAGCGGGGGGATTCACCGGGGAGCTGTTTTTT. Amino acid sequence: CATSSAGGFTGELFF.

CDR3 residues: CASSPPGTGGHSPLHF. CDR3 sequence (DNA): TGTGCCAGCAGCCCCCCCGGGACAGGGGGGCATTCACCCCTCCACTTT. The V gene is TRBV7-2, the J gene TRBJ1-6; 11 bases are shared with TRBD1. This CDR3 has 16 amino acids. Germline lookup yields CDR1 SGHTA and CDR2 FQGNSA. V trimming: 5 bases; J trimming: 8 bases; junction bases outside the gene matches: 8. Full variable domain (remainder filled in from reference TRBV7-2 and TRBJ1-6): GAGVSQSPSNKVTEKGKDVELRCDPISGHTALYWYRQSLGQGLEFLIYFQGNSAPDKSGLPSDRFSAERTGGSVSTLTIQRTQQEDSAVYLCASSPPGTGGHSPLHFGNGTRLTVT.

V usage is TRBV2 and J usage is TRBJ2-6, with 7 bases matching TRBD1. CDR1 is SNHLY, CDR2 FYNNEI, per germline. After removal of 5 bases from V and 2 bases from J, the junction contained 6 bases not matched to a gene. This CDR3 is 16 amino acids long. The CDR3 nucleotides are TGTGCCAGCAGTACTAGGACAGGTACTGGGGCCAACGTCCTGACTTTC. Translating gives CASSTRTGTGANVLTF.

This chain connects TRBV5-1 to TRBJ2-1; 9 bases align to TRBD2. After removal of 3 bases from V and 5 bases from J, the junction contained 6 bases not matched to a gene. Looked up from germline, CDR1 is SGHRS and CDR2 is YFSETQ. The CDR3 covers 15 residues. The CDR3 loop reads CASSSLGGRDNEQFF. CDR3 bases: TGCGCCAGCAGCTCCCTCGGCGGGAGGGACAATGAGCAGTTCTTC.

In nucleotides, the CDR3 is TGTGCCAGCAGCTCAACAGATACGCAGTATTTT. This sequence encodes CASSSTDTQYF. The rearrangement uses TRBV11-2 and TRBJ2-3; no clear D gene. CDR1 and CDR2 (germline): SGHAT, FQNNGV. The CDR3 length is 11 residues. V shed 4 bases and J shed 3 bases, with 2 bases lying between them.